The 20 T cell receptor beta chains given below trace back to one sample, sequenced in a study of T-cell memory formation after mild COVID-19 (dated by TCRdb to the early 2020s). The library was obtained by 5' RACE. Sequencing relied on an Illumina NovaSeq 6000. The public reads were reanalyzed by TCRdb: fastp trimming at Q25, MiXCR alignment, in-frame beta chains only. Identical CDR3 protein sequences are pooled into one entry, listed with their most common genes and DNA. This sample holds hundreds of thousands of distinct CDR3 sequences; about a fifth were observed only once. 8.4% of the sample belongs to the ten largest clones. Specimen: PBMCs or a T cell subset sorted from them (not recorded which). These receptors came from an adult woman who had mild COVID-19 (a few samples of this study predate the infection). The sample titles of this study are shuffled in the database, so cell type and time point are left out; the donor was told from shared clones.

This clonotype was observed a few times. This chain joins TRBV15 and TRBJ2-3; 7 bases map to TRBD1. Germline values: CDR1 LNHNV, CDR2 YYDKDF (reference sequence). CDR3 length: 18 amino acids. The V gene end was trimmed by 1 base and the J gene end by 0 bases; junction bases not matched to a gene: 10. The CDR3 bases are TGTGCCACCAGCAGAGCGGAAGGGGGCTTATCTAGCACAGATACGCAGTATTTT. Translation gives CATSRAEGGLSSTDTQYF.

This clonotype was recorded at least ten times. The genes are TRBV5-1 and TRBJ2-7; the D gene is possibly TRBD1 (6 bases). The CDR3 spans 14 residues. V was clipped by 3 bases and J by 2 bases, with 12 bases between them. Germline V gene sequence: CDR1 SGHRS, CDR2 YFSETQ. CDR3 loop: CASSWTAVTYEQYF. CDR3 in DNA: TGCGCCAGCAGCTGGACAGCCGTCACCTACGAGCAGTACTTC.

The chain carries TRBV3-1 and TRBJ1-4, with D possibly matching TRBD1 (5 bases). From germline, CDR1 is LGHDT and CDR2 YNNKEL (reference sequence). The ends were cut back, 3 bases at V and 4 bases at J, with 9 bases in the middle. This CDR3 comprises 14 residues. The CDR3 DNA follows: TGTGCCAGCAGCCAGAAGGGGAGTAATGAAAAACTGTTTTTT. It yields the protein CASSQKGSNEKLFF.

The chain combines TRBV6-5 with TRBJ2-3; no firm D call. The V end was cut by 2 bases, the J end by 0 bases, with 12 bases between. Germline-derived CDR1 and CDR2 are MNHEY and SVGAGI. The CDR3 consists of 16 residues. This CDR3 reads CASSYGRIFSTDTQYF. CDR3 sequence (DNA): TGTGCCAGCAGTTACGGTCGAATTTTTAGCACAGATACGCAGTATTTT.

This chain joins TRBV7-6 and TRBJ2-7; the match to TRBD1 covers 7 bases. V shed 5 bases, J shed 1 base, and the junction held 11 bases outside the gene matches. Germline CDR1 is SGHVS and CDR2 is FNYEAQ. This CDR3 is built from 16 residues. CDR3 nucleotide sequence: TGTGCCAGCAGCCTCGGACCGGGACAGAATTCCTACGAGCAGTACTTC. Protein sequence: CASSLGPGQNSYEQYF. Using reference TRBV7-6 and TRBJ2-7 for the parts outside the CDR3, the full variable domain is GAGVSQSPRYKVTKRGQDVALRCDPISGHVSLYWYRQALGQGPEFLTYFNYEAQQDKSGLPNDRFSAERPEGSISTLTIQRTEQRDSAMYRCASSLGPGQNSYEQYFGPGTRLTVT.

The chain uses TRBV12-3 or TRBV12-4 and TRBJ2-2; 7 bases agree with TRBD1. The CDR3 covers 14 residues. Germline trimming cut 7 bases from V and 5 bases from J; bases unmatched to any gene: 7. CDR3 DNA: TGTGCCAGCACCTTAAACAGGGGTACCGGGGAGCTGTTTTTT. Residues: CASTLNRGTGELFF.

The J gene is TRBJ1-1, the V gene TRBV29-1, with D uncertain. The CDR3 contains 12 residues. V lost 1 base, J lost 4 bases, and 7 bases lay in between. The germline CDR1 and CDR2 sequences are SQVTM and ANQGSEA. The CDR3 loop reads CSVEGEGTEAFF. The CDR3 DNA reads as TGCAGCGTTGAAGGGGAAGGCACTGAAGCTTTCTTT.

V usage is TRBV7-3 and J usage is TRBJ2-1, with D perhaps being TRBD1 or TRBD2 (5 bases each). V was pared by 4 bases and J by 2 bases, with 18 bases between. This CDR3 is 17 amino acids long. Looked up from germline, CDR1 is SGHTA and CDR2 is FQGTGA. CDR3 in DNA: TGTGCCAGCAGCTCCCCCCCCGGGACCGAGCCCTACAATGAGCAGTTCTTC. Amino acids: CASSSPPGTEPYNEQFF.

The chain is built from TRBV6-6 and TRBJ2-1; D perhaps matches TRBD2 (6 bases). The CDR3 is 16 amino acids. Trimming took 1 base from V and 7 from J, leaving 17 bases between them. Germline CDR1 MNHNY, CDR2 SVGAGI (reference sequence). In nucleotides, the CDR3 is TGTGCCAGCAGTTACTTCGGGGGAGAGTATCGGAATGAGCAGTTCTTC. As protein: CASSYFGGEYRNEQFF.

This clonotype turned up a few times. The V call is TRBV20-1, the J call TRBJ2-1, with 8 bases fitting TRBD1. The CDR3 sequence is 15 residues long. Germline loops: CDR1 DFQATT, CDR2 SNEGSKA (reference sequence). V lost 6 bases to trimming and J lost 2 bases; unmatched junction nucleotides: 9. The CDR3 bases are TGCAGTGCCAAAGGCCTCAGGGGGCCCTACAATGAGCAGTTCTTC. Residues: CSAKGLRGPYNEQFF.

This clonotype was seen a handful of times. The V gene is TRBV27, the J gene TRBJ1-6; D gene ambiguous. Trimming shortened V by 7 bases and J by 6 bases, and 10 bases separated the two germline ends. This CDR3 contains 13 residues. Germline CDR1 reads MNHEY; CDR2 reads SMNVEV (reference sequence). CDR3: CASNRGGNSPLHF. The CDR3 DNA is TGTGCCAGCAATAGAGGCGGTAATTCACCCCTCCACTTT.

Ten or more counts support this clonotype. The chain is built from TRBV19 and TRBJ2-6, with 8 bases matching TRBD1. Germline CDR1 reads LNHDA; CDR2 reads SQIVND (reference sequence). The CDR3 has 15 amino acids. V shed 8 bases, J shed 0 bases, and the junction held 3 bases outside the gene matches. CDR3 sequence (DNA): TGTGCCAGTGGGACAGGCCTCTCTGGGGCCAACGTCCTGACTTTC. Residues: CASGTGLSGANVLTF.

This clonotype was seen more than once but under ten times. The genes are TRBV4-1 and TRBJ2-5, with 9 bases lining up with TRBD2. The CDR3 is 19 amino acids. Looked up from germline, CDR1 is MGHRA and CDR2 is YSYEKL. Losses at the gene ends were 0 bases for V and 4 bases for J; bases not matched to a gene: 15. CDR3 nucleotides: TGCGCCAGCAGCCAAGATAGCCGGCGGGGGGGCAGTTCGCGAGAGACCCAGTACTTC. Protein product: CASSQDSRRGGSSRETQYF.

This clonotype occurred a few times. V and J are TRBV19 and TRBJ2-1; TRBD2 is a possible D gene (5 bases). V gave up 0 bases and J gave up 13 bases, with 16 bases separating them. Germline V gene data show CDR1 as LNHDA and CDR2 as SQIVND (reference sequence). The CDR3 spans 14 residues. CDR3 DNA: TGTGCCAGTAGTATAGACCCCTGGACTGGCGCCCAGTTCTTC. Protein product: CASSIDPWTGAQFF.

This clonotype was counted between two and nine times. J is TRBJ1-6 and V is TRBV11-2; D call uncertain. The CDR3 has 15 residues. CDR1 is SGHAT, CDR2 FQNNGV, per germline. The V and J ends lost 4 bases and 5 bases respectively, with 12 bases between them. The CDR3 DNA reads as TGTGCCAGCAGCTCTCACGGGCTACATAATTCACCCCTCCACTTT. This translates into CASSSHGLHNSPLHF.

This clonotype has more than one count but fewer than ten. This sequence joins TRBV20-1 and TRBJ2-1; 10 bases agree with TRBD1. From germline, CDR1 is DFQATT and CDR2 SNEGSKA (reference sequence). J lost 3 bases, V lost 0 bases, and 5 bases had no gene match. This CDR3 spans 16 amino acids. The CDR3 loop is CSAREWGTGDYNEQFF. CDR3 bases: TGCAGTGCTAGAGAATGGGGGACAGGGGACTACAATGAGCAGTTCTTC.

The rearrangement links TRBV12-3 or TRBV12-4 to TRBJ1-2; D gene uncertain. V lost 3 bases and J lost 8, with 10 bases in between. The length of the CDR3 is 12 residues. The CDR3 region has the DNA TGTGCCAGCAGTTTTAGGGTTGGAGGCTACACCTTC. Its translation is CASSFRVGGYTF.

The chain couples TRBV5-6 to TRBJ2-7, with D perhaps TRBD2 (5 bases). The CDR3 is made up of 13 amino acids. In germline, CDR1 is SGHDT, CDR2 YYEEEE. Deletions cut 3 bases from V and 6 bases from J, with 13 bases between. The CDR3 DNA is TGTGCCAGCAGCTGGGCATTTGGAGGCGAGCAGTACTTC. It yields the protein CASSWAFGGEQYF.

In nucleotides, the CDR3 is TGTGCCAGCAGTTACTCCGGGACAGGGGCTGGCTACACCTTC. Protein: CASSYSGTGAGYTF. The chain couples TRBV6-5 to TRBJ1-2; 10 bases agree with TRBD1. The V gene's germline CDR1 is MNHEY and CDR2 SVGAGI. V trimming: 0 bases; J trimming: 7 bases; junction bases outside the gene matches: 2. The CDR3 loop spans 14 amino acids.

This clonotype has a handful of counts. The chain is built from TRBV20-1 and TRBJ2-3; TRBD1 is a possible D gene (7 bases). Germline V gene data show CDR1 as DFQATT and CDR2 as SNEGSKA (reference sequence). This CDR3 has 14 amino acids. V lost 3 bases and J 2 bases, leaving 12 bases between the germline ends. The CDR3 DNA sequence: TGCAGTGCTAGTGGAGGGGGCTCCACAGATACGCAGTATTTT. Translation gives CSASGGGSTDTQYF.